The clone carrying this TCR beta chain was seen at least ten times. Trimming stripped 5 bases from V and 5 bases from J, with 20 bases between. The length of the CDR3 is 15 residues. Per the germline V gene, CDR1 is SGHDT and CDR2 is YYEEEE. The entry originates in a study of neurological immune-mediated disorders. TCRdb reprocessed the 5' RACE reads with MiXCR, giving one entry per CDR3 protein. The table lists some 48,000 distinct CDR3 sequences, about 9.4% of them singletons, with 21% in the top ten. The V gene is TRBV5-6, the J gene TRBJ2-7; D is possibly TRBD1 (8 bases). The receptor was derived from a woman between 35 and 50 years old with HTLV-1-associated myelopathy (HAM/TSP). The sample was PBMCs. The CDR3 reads CASSPSGTGSDEQYF. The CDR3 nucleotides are TGTGCCAGCAGTCCAAGCGGGACAGGATCCGACGAGCAGTACTTC.